This T cell receptor (beta chain) was documented in a study of Tregs in tolerant kidney transplant recipients. Findings and caveats of the study: Activated donor B cell expansion appeared to reveal the most relevant donor-specific TCRbeta repertoire.

Worth noting for this clone: The antigen is unknown.

Germline values: CDR1 SGDLS, CDR2 YYNGEE. The CDR3 sequence is 18 residues long. V was cut by 7 bases and J by 7 bases, with 30 bases left in between. Unstimulated Tregs (CD4+CD25+CD127-) and CD4+CD25- non-Tregs were sorted from PBMCs. Assay used: immunoSEQ multiplex PCR; TCRdb lists only in-frame clones, some missing. The sample has about 68,000 clones, roughly 84% seen once. The sequence was obtained from a human donor in good health. The chain carries TRBV9 and TRBJ2-1, with D tentatively TRBD2 (7 bases). Input material: CD4+ T cells from blood. This chain's CDR3 is CASDLEGGGGARGNEQFF. CDR3 nucleotide sequence: TGTGCCAGCGACTTAGAGGGTGGCGGGGGCGCAAGGGGGAATGAGCAGTTCTTC.